This record covers a single TCR beta chain. Its matching antigen is unknown. V was shortened by 2 bases and J by 0 bases, with 11 bases between the two germline ends. The length of the CDR3 is 15 residues. CDR1 and CDR2 from the germline V gene are SEHNR and FQNEAQ (reference sequence). The data were taken from a study of shared clonotypes between healthy human individuals. General study results and limits: Against clonotypes common to all four donors, non-shared ones had lower generation probabilities.

Assay: immunoSEQ multiplex PCR; the TCRdb copy retains only in-frame clones and omits some. The sample includes about 1 million clones, approximately 76% of them seen just once. The sequencing sample was made of memory CD4+ T cells sorted from blood. Sample subset: CD45RA-negative fraction. V usage is TRBV7-9 and J usage is TRBJ2-7; D tentatively reads TRBD1 or TRBD2 (5 bases each). This receptor was obtained from a man aged 18 to 30 in good health. The CDR3: CASSLSSGTSYEQYF. CDR3 DNA: TGTGCCAGCAGCTTAAGTTCAGGGACCTCCTACGAGCAGTACTTC.